Below are 3 T cell receptor beta chains sequenced from a single sample in a study of regulatory T cells in long-lasting Graves disease. Arm-PCR of CDR3 regions with iRepertoire HTBI primers generated TCR beta libraries. One entry per CDR3 protein results from TCRdb running MiXCR on the multiplex PCR reads. The repertoire holds about 430,000 distinct CDR3 sequences, with 21% as singletons. As for time point: persistent/refractory GD, antithyroid drugs over 5 years with positive TRAb. Scientists built the TCR library using RNA that was extracted from PBMCs. Sequences were derived from peripheral blood mononuclear cells (PBMCs), sampled when the disease was refractory, from a patient treated with antithyroid drugs. The origin of the receptors is a female donor with Graves disease.

Notes on this clonotype: Since a much larger clone is just one base distant, this may be a read error. The rearrangement joins TRBV24-1 to TRBJ2-2; TRBD2 might be the D (5 bases). Germline CDR1 and CDR2: KGHDR and SFDVKD. This CDR3 comprises 16 residues. CDR3 protein: CATSDSRRTNTGKLFF. The CDR3 DNA sequence: TGTGCCACCAGTGATTCGCGAAGAACGAACACCGGGAAGCTGTTTTTT.

This clonotype was recorded a few times. V and J are TRBV7-9 and TRBJ2-5, with a weak D call TRBD2 (5 bases). TRBJ2-7 explains the end of the DNA better; the J call may be wrong. CDR3 length equals 14 residues. Germline CDR1 is SEHNR and CDR2 is FQNEAQ (reference sequence). CDR3 protein: CASSPGVGVNEQYF. Written as DNA, the CDR3 is TGTGCCAGCAGCCCTGGCGTGGGAGTGAACGAGCAGTACTTC.

This clonotype was seen at least ten times. The rearrangement uses TRBV2 and TRBJ2-7; TRBD1 matches 10 bases. Looked up from germline, CDR1 is SNHLY and CDR2 is FYNNEI. CDR3 length: 16 residues. Trimming cost V 0 bases and J 2 bases; bases outside gene matches: 4. The chain's CDR3 is CASSEAGGTGAYEQYF. The CDR3, as DNA: TGTGCCAGCAGTGAAGCGGGGGGGACAGGGGCCTACGAGCAGTACTTC.